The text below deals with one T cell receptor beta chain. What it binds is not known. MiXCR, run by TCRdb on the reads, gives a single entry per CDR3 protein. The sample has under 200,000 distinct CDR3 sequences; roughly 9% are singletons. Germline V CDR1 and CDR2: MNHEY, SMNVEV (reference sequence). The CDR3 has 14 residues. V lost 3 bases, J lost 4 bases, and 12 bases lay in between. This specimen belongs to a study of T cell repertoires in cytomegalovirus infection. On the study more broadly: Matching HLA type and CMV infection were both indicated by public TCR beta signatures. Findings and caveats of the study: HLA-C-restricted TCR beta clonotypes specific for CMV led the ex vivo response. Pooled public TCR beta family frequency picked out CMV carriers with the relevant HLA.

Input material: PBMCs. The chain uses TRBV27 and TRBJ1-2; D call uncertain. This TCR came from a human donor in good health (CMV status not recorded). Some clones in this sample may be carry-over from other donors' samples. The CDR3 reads CASSLTSASYGYTF. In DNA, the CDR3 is TGTGCCAGCAGTTTGACATCCGCAAGCTATGGCTACACCTTC.